This T cell receptor (beta chain) was observed in a study of cytomegalovirus exposure and HLA in healthy donors. Primers included in the PCR were 60 Vbeta and 13 Jbeta primers. Some clones are missing from TCRdb's copy, which holds only in-frame ones; the method was immunoSEQ multiplex PCR. The data show some 100,000 clones, with 65% to 90% seen just once and 0.9% to 1.5% held by the top ten. The CDR3 contains 15 residues. The germline gives CDR1 SGHRS, CDR2 YFSETQ. V was clipped by 0 bases and J by 5 bases; unmatched bases: 5. The rearrangement uses TRBV5-1 and TRBJ1-5; TRBD1 matches 7 bases. The sample was PBMCs. The TCR originated in a woman in her late teens or twenties in good health and CMV-seronegative. CDR3: CASSLGGTEHQPQHF. The CDR3 nucleotides read TGCGCCAGCAGCTTGGGGGGGACAGAGCATCAGCCCCAGCATTTT.